The T cell receptor beta chain under discussion was sequenced for a study of blood T cell repertoires in COVID-19. Study-level background: The United States, Italy and Spain supplied acute and convalescent COVID-19 samples.

The data were produced by immunoSEQ multiplex PCR, yet TCRdb's version contains in-frame clones alone and is incomplete. The repertoire holds over 150,000 clones, with roughly 90% as singletons. CDR1 and CDR2 from the germline V gene are ENHRY and SYGVKD. This CDR3 comprises 12 residues. With 9 bases removed from V and 2 bases from J, the gap between germline ends came to 8 bases. The gene calls are TRBV10-3 and TRBJ1-5, with D possibly matching TRBD1 (6 bases). The TCR originated in a man aged 50 or older with COVID-19, enrolled during active disease. Sequencing was done on a sample of peripheral blood. This chain's CDR3 is CAIRQGNQPQHF. The CDR3 region has the DNA TGTGCCATAAGACAGGGCAATCAGCCCCAGCATTTT.